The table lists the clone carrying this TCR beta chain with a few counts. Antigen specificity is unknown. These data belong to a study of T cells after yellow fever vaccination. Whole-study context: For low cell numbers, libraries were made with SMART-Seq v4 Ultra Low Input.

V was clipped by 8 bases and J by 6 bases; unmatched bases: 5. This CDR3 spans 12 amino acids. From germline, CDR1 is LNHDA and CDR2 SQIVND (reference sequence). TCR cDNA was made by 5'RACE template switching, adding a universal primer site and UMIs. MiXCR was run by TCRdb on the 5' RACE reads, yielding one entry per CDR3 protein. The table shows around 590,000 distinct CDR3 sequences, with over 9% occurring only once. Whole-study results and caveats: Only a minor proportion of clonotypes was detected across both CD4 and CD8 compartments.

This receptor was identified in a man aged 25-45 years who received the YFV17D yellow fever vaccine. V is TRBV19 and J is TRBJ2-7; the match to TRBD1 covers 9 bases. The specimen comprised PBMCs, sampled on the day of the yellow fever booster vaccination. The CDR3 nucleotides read TGTGCCAGTGCGGACAGGGGAAGCGAGCAGTACTTC. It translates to CASADRGSEQYF.